What follows describes a single T cell receptor beta chain. What it binds is not known. This record comes from a study of vaccination effects on CD4 cells after COVID-19. Study context: The study sampled a couple of convalescent patients 16 days and one week before vaccination.

The CDR3 is 14 residues long. V lost 1 base and J lost 0, with 9 bases in between. CDR1 GTSNPN and CDR2 SVGIG come from the germline V gene (reference sequence). Libraries were prepared by immunoSEQ multiplex PCR; TCRdb keeps only in-frame clonotypes and omits some of them. This table holds approximately 33,000 clones, approximately 72% found once. After expansion with viral peptide pools in the ViraFEST assay, antigen-specific CD4+ T cells were sequenced. Around day 10 of culture, CD4+ T cells were separated out. By PCR, the person was confirmed to have had SARS-CoV-2 infection between March and December 2020.

The genes are TRBV30 and TRBJ1-2; D possibly corresponds to TRBD1 (5 bases). The receptor comes from a human donor who had a prior SARS-CoV-2 infection. The source was CD4+ T cells from PBMCs cultured with HCoV-NL63 spike peptides, collected before COVID-19 vaccination. CDR3 DNA: TGTGCCTGGAGTGCGACAGCAGCTAACTATGGCTACACCTTC. Protein sequence: CAWSATAANYGYTF. Supplemented by reference TRBV30 and TRBJ1-2, the full variable domain reads SQTIHQWPATLVQPVGSPLSLECTVEGTSNPNLYWYRQAAGRGLQLLFYSVGIGQISSEVPQNLSASRPQDRQFILSSKKLLLSDSGFYLCAWSATAANYGYTFGSGTRLTVV.